This T cell receptor beta chain was sequenced during a study of blood T cell repertoires in COVID-19 (TCRdb year 2020). General notes on the study: The collaborator samples originated in the United States, Italy and Spain and spanned the acute and convalescent phases of COVID-19. The material from the prospective study consisted of cDNA or gDNA derived from T cells, B-cell-depleted T cells, or PBMCs. The dataset comprised deeply sampled blood TCRbeta repertoires from subjects exposed to, actively infected with, or recovered from COVID-19. The repertoires were released in a freely available public database intended as a resource for research on the immune response to SARS-CoV-2. Samples came from the ongoing ImmuneRACE study (first 160 participants) plus 1,254 subjects from 6 global collaborators. The sample metadata nearly always contained a de-identified subject ID, COVID-19 status, age in years and sex. Where HLA class I and class II types were available, the types were taken from metadata supplied by the sample provider, not from assay-based typing.

Broad study findings and their caveats: The quantity of clinical and demographic metadata differed by source and by participant and was supplied without curation.

The CDR3 spans 15 residues, from the cysteine through the phenylalanine. The read is trimmed to its CDR3 DNA, 45 bases read in frame from base 1. The germline V gene gives CDR1 as MNHEY and CDR2 as SVGAGI. V ends up 8 bases short and J 1 base short, with an unmatched junction base count of 6. Of note for this clone: The antigen it binds to is not known. No base-level quality is on record; no much larger clone is a single base apart.

TCRbeta CDR3 regions were amplified from genomic DNA using the immunoSEQ Assay, a bias-controlled multiplex PCR. The original pipeline was this. The number of nucleated cells in each sample was estimated by amplification of reference gene primers within the assay. To quantify the absolute abundance of each unique TCRbeta CDR3 rearrangement, sequence reads were collapsed and filtered. Productive Simpson clonality was computed per sample as the square root of Simpson's diversity index over productive rearrangements. TCRdb's version of the immuneACCESS table is confined to in-frame rearrangements and falls short of the full clone set. An unresolved V gene accounts for under half of the shortfall where checked; the remainder is of unknown origin. V, J and clone size reflect that table, while D and trimming were determined from the DNA. The sample profile shows 300,000 to 400,000 clones; about 90% of them were found once. Of the sample, under 3% is held by the ten largest clones.

One collaborating source in Seattle enrolled patients during active infection and followed them longitudinally through the course of disease. Each collaborating institution followed its own protocols to collect whole blood in K2EDTA tubes. For TCRbeta analysis, collaborator samples were shipped as frozen whole blood, as isolated PBMCs, or as DNA extracted from either sample type. This sequence was found in a woman aged 60-70 years with COVID-19, enrolled during active disease. Sequencing used peripheral blood. The sequence links TRBV6-5 to TRBJ1-5; 9 nucleotides in the junction match TRBD1. The CDR3 has the sequence CASDLGQGSNQPQHF. The nucleotide sequence reads as follows: TGTGCCAGCGACCTGGGACAGGGCAGCAATCAGCCCCAGCATTTT.